This T cell receptor beta chain came from a study of blood T cell repertoires in COVID-19. Across the study: Samples taken during acute and convalescent COVID-19 were collected in the United States, Italy and Spain. In each case, the material was cDNA or gDNA derived from T cells, B-cell-depleted T cells, or PBMCs.

V was pared by 3 bases and J by 4 bases, with 8 bases of the junction left unmatched. The CDR3 has 15 residues. In germline, CDR1 is SGHKS, CDR2 YYEKEE (reference sequence). Per the authors' pipeline: How many nucleated cells were present was estimated from reference gene primer amplification. The assay was immunoSEQ multiplex PCR, and TCRdb's table has in-frame clones only and misses some. The DNA was the basis for D and trimming; V, J and clone size are from that table. The repertoire has 100,000 or so clones, about 80% of them found once; the top ten carry 15% to 20%. V gene TRBV5-5 combines with J gene TRBJ1-2, with 8 bases lining up with TRBD1. Material for sequencing was peripheral blood. The clonotype was recovered from a woman in her 70s with acute or convalescent COVID-19. CDR3 nucleotides: TGTGCCAGCAGCTCGGACAGGGTAGGGGGCTATGGCTACACCTTC. Translating gives CASSSDRVGGYGYTF.